The table lists the clone carrying this TCR beta chain with a few counts. Its antigen is undetermined. This sample is drawn from a study of beta chain features in type 1 diabetes. In the study overall: Analysis included about 100 million sorted cells drawn from all samples. Findings and caveats of the study: The study found moderately but significantly shorter TCRB CDR3s in all four CD4+ subsets of Type 1 diabetes patients. Within patients, naive, central memory and Treg TCRB repertoires seemed more similar than within healthy donors.

Every bit of the isolated RNA underwent reverse transcription, so sequencing read expressed TCRB transcripts. Method: immunoSEQ multiplex PCR; TCRdb's copy keeps in-frame clones and lacks some. Among about 130,000 clones listed, approximately 9.2% were seen once. With 0 bases removed from V and 7 bases from J, the gap between germline ends came to 10 bases. This CDR3 has 13 residues. Germline assignment: CDR1 SGHAT and CDR2 FQNNGV. This clonotype originated in a man between 18 and 29 years old in good health. Sequences were obtained from central memory CD4+ T cells from blood. V gene TRBV11-2 combines with J gene TRBJ2-7; perhaps TRBD1 as D (5 bases). As DNA, the CDR3 is TGTGCCAGCAGCTTAGATCTCAGGGAAGAGCAGTACTTC. This translates into CASSLDLREEQYF.